This paragraph reports one TCR beta chain. Its antigen has not been determined. No quality values exist for individual bases; no much larger clone is one base distant. The data belong to a study of T cell changes during pregnancy in multiple sclerosis (dated by TCRdb to the late 2010s). About the study as a whole: The study looked at changes in the T cell repertoire across pregnancy in women with multiple sclerosis.

Libraries were built with the immunoSEQ multiplex PCR assay. TCRdb re-hosts the immuneACCESS table, in-frame sequences only. Its copies lack some clones; in the studies checked, an unresolved V gene accounts for under half of them, and the cause for the rest is not known. In all, the sample holds 72,000 or so clones, and roughly 93% of those were seen once. The biggest ten clones account for more than 2.5% of the sample. Ends trimmed: V by 10 bases, J by 4 bases; bases unmatched to a gene: 9. The germline V gene yields SNHLY for CDR1 and FYNNEI for CDR2. Reading from cysteine to phenylalanine, the CDR3 counts 13 amino acids. Here the CDR3 DNA is all that survives: 39 bases in frame from base 1.

This sequence uses TRBV2 and TRBJ1-2, with TRBD1 matching 7 junction bases. The sequence derives from a female donor with multiple sclerosis, enrolled in a pregnancy study. This material consisted of peripheral blood, taken in the second trimester of pregnancy. The CDR3 reads CAITTGPAYGYTF. In nucleotides, the sequence is TGTGCCATTACGACAGGGCCCGCCTATGGCTACACCTTC.